The T cell receptor beta chain under discussion was sequenced for a study of regulatory T cells in long-lasting Graves disease. CDR1 and CDR2 (germline): SNHLY, FYNNEI. V lost 1 base and J 0 bases, leaving 15 bases between the germline ends. The CDR3 runs to 17 residues. Sequencing libraries for TCR beta were prepared with iRepertoire HTBI primers and Arm-PCR of CDR3 regions. TCRdb passed the multiplex PCR reads through MiXCR, listing each CDR3 protein once. The sample consists of about 460,000 distinct CDR3 sequences, less than 25% of them appearing once. This clonotype was recorded many times. Antigen specificity is unknown. Time point here: persistent/refractory GD, antithyroid drugs over 5 years with positive TRAb. Making the TCR library involved RNA that had been extracted from PBMCs. Study-level results: Owing to a sample size that was small, accuracy may have been reduced.

The V call is TRBV2, the J call TRBJ1-2, with D hard to call. The receptor's source is a female donor with Graves disease. Sequencing used peripheral blood mononuclear cells (PBMCs), obtained when the disease was refractory, from a patient treated with antithyroid drugs. The CDR3 sequence is CASSEELIPISNYGYTF. CDR3 nucleotide sequence: TGTGCCAGCAGTGAAGAACTGATCCCTATCTCTAACTATGGCTACACCTTC.